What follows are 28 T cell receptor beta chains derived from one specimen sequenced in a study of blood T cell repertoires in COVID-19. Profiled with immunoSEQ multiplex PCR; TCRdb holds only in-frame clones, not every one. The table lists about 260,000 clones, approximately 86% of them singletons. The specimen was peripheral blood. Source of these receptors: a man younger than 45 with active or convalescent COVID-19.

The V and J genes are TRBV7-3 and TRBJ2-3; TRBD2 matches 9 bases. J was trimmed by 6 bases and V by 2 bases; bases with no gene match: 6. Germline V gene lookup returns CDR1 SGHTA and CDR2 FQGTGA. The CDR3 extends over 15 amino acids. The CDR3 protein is CASSLVAGELDTQYF. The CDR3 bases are TGTGCCAGCAGCTTAGTAGCGGGGGAGCTGGATACGCAGTATTTT.

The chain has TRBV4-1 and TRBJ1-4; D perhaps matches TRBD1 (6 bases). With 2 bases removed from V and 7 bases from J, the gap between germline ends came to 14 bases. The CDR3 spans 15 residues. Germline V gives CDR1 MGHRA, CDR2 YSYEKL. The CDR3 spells CASSQIQGFGEKLFF. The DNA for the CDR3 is TGCGCCAGCAGCCAAATACAGGGCTTTGGTGAAAAACTGTTTTTT.

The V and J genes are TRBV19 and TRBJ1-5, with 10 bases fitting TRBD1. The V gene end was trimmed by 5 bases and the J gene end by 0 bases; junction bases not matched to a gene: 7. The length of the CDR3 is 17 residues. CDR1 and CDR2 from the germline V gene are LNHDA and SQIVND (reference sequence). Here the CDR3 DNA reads TGTGCCAGTAGTCTACGGACAGGGGGGTATAGCAATCAGCCCCAGCATTTT. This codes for CASSLRTGGYSNQPQHF.

CDR3 amino acids: CAWSPPGGAFF. CDR3 DNA sequence: TGTGCCTGGAGTCCCCCGGGGGGAGCTTTCTTT. The V gene is TRBV30, the J gene TRBJ1-1, with TRBD1 as a possible D gene (5 bases). The V end was cut by 2 bases, the J end by 10 bases, with 11 bases between. This CDR3 is 11 amino acids long. CDR1 is GTSNPN, CDR2 SVGIG, per germline (reference sequence).

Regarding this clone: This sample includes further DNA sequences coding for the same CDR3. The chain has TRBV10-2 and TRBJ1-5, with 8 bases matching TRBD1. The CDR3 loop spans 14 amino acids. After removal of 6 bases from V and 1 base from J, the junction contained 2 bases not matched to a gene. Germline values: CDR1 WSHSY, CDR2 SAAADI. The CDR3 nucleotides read TGCGCCAGCAGACAGGGGGGGAGCAATCAGCCCCAGCATTTT. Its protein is CASRQGGSNQPQHF.

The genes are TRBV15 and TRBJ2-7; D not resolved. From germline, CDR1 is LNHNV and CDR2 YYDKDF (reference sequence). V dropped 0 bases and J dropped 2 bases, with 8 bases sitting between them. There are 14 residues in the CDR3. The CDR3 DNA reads TGTGCCACCAGCAGAGATCTGGCAGCCTACGAGCAGTACTTC. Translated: CATSRDLAAYEQYF.

The CDR3 spells CASSSTQGGIGYGYTF. The CDR3 DNA is TGTGCCAGCAGCTCAACACAGGGTGGGATCGGCTATGGCTACACCTTC. This chain connects TRBV11-2 to TRBJ1-2, with a weak D call TRBD1 (6 bases). V shed 4 bases and J shed 4 bases, with 19 bases lying between them. Germline V gene data show CDR1 as SGHAT and CDR2 as FQNNGV. This CDR3 spans 16 amino acids.

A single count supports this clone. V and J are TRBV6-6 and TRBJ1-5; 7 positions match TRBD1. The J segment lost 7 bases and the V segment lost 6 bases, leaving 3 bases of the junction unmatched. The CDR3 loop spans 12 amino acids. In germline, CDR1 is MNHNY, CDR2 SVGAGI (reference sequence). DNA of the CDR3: TGTGCCAGCAGCAGGGGGGAGCAGCCCCAGCATTTT. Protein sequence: CASSRGEQPQHF.

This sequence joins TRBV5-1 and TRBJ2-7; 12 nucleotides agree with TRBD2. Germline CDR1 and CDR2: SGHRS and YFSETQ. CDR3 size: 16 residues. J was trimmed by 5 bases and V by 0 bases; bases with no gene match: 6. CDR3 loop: CASSLVASGGAHEQYF. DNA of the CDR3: TGCGCCAGCAGCTTGGTGGCTAGCGGGGGGGCCCACGAGCAGTACTTC.

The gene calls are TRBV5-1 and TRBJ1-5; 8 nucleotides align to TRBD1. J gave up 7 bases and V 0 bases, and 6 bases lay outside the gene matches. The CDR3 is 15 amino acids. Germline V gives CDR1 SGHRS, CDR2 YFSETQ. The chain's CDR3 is CASSLGGTGGQPQHF. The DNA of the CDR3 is TGCGCCAGCAGCTTGGGGGGGACAGGCGGCCAGCCCCAGCATTTT.

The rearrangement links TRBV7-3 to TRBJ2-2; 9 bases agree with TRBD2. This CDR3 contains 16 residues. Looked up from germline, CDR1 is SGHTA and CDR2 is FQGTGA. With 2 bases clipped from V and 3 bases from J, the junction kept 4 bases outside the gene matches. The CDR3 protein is CASSLAGGPDTGELFF. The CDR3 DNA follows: TGTGCCAGCAGCTTAGCGGGGGGGCCCGACACCGGGGAGCTGTTTTTT.

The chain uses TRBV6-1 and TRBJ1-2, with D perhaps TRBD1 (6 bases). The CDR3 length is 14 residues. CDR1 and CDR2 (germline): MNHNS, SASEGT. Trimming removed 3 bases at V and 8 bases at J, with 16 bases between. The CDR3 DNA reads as TGTGCCAGCAGTGACCCCTACAGGGATGGGGGCTACACCTTC. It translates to CASSDPYRDGGYTF.

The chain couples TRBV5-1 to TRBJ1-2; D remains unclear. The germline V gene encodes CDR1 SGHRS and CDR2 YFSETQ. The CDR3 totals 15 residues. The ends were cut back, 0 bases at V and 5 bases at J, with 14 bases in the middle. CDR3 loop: CASSLEAGIGYGYTF. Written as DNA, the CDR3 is TGCGCCAGCAGCTTGGAAGCGGGAATAGGGTATGGCTACACCTTC.

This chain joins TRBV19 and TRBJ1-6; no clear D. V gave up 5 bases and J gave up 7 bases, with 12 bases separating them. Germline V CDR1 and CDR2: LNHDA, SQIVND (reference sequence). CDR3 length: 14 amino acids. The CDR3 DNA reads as TGTGCCAGTAGTTCCGAGAGTTCGAATTCACCCCTCCACTTT. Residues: CASSSESSNSPLHF.

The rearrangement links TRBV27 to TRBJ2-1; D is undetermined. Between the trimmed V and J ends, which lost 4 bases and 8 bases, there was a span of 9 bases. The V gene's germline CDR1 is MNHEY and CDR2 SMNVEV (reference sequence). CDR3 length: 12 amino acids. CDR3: CASSSGAYEQFF. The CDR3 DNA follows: TGTGCCAGCAGTTCGGGTGCGTATGAGCAGTTCTTC.

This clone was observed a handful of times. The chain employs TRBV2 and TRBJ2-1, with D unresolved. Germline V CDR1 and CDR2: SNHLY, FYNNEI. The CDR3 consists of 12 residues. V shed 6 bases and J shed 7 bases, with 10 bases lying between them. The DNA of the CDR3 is TGTGCCAGCAGACCGGGTTTAAATGAGCAGTTCTTC. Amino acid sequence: CASRPGLNEQFF.

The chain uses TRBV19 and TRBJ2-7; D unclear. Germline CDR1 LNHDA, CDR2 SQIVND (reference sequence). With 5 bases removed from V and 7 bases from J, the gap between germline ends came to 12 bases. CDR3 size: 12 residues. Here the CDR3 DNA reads TGTGCCAGTAGTCCCGATGGCGGAGAGCAGTACTTC. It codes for CASSPDGGEQYF.

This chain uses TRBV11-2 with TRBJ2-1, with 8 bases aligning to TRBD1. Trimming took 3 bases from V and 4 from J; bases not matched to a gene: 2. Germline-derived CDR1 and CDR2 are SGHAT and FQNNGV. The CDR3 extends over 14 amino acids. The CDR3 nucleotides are TGTGCCAGCAGCTTGGGACAGGAATACAATGAGCAGTTCTTC. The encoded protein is CASSLGQEYNEQFF.

In nucleotides, the CDR3 is TGTGCCAGTAGTACGGAAAGAGGTACTAACTATGGCTACACCTTC. Translation: CASSTERGTNYGYTF. The rearrangement links TRBV19 to TRBJ1-2; D is uncertain. Germline V lookup: CDR1 LNHDA, CDR2 SQIVND (reference sequence). The germline V and J ends were trimmed by 4 bases and 0 bases, with 12 bases remaining between them. This CDR3 is built from 15 residues.

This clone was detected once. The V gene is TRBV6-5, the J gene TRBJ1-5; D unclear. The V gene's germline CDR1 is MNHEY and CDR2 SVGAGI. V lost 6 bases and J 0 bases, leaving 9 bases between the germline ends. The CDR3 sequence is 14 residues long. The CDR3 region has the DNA TGTGCCAGCAGCGATAGTAATAGCAATCAGCCCCAGCATTTT. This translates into CASSDSNSNQPQHF.

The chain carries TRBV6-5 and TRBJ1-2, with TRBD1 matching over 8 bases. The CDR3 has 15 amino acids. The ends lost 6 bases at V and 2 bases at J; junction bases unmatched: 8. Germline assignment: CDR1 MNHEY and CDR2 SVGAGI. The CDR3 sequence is CASSKLQGGNYGYTF. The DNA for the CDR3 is TGTGCCAGCAGCAAATTACAGGGGGGGAACTATGGCTACACCTTC.

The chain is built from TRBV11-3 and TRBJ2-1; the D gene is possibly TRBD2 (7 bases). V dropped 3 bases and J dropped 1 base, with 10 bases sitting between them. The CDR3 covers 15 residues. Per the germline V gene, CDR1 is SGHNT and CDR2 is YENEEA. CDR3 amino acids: CASSFGGRSYNEQFF. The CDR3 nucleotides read TGTGCCAGCAGCTTCGGGGGGCGTTCCTACAATGAGCAGTTCTTC.

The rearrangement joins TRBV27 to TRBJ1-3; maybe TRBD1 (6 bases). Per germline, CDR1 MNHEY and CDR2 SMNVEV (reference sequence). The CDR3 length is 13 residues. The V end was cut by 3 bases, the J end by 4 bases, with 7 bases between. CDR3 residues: CASSFGGGNTIYF. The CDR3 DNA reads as TGTGCCAGCAGTTTTGGGGGCGGAAACACCATATATTTT.

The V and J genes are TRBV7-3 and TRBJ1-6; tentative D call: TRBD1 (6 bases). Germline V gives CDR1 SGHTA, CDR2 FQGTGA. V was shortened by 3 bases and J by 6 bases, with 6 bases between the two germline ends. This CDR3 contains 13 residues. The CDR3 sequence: CASSLGANSPLHF. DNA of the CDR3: TGTGCCAGCAGCTTGGGGGCTAATTCACCCCTCCACTTT.

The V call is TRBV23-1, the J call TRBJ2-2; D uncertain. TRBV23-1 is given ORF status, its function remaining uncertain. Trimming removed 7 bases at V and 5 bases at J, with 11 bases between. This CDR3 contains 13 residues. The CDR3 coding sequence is TGCGCCAGCACCACCCCCGGGACCGGGGAGCTGTTTTTT. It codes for CASTTPGTGELFF.

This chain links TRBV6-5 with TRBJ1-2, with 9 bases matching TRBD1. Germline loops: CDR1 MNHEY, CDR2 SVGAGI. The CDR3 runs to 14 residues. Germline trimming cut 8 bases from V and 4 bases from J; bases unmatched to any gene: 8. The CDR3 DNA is TGTGCCAGCCACACAGGGGGCTCGAGCTATGGCTACACCTTC. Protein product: CASHTGGSSYGYTF.

The CDR3 sequence: CASSSKLAGTYEQYF. The CDR3 nucleotides are TGTGCCAGCAGCAGTAAGTTAGCGGGGACCTACGAGCAGTACTTC. This chain uses TRBV21-1 with TRBJ2-7; the table's TRBD2 call for D was not verified on the DNA. TRBV21-1 is a pseudogene locus. The CDR3 sequence is 15 residues long.

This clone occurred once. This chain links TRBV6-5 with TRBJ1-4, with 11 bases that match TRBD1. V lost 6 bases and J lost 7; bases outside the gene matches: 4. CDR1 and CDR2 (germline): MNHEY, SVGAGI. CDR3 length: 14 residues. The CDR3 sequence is CASSSGTGGEKLFF. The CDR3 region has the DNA TGTGCCAGCAGCTCCGGGACAGGGGGTGAAAAACTGTTTTTT.